A selection of T cell receptor beta chains follows, all from one sample in a study of response to subunit inactivated influenza vaccine. Each CDR3 protein is one row after TCRdb ran MiXCR on the RT-PCR reads. The table includes about 800,000 distinct CDR3 sequences, less than 25% detected once. Here the sequenced sample was PBMCs from blood, taken 4 to 6 days after vaccination. The receptors were gathered from a man over 45 who received an inactivated influenza vaccine. Each CDR3 is given with its conserved first and last residue. A D gene is named only where the DNA matches it firmly. Expanded clones are given a class, and other clones once, few, many or no size at all.

j_call d_call v_call clone_size cdr3_nt cdr3_aa
TRBJ2-3 . TRBV5-1 many TGCGCCAGCAGCCCGGCCGCTTACACAGATACGCAGTATTTT CASSPAAYTDTQYF
TRBJ2-7 TRBD1 TRBV3-1 few TGTGCCAGCACCCAACGAACAGGGGACTCCTACGAGCAGTACTTC CASTQRTGDSYEQYF
TRBJ1-2 . TRBV7-2 . TGTGCCAGCAGCTTAGAAGGGATGGCTAACTATGGCTACACCTTC CASSLEGMANYGYTF
TRBJ2-7 TRBD2 TRBV5-1 . TGCGCCAGCAGTTCTAGCGGGGGGGGCGAGCAGTACTTC CASSSSGGGEQYF
TRBJ2-5 TRBD2 TRBV5-1 few TGCGCCAGCACCCCGGGAGGGGGCCAAGAGACCCAGTACTTC CASTPGGGQETQYF
TRBJ1-2 . TRBV10-3 . TGTGCCATCAGTGATATTCATGGCTACACCTTC CAISDIHGYTF
TRBJ2-7 . TRBV5-1 few TGCGCCAGCAGCCCAACAGGGTTTCCCTACGAGCAGTACTTC CASSPTGFPYEQYF
TRBJ2-7 . TRBV7-8 . TGTGCCAGCAGCCCTCGGTCCTTCCCCAACTACGAGCAGTACTTC CASSPRSFPNYEQYF
TRBJ2-7 TRBD2 TRBV5-1 . TGCGCCAGCAGCTTGACAGGGACTAGCTCCTACGAGCAGTACTTC CASSLTGTSSYEQYF
TRBJ2-3 TRBD2 TRBV10-3 few TGTGCCATCAGTGATCTAGCGGGAGGGGATACGCAGTATTTT CAISDLAGGDTQYF
TRBJ1-1 . TRBV7-9 . TGTGCCAGCAGCTTAGGTGGGTCTGGGAACACTGAAGCTTTCTTT CASSLGGSGNTEAFF
TRBJ1-2 . TRBV12-3/TRBV12-4 . TGTGCCAGCAGTTTAAGAGGTTATGTGAATGGCTACACCTTC CASSLRGYVNGYTF
TRBJ2-1 . TRBV15 . TGTGCCACCAGCAGAGGGTTAAGAAAAGCCCGCAATGAGCAGTTCTTC CATSRGLRKARNEQFF
TRBJ2-1 TRBD2 TRBV20-1 many TGCAGTGCTAGCGGGGGGACTAGCATAAATGAGCAGTTCTTC CSASGGTSINEQFF
TRBJ2-7 . TRBV20-1 once TGCAGTGCTAGGGACCCAGCGCTTGCCTACGAGCAGTACTTC CSARDPALAYEQYF
TRBJ2-5 TRBD1 TRBV20-1 few TGCAGTGCTCAGCCACTTGCCGGGACAGAGCAAGAGACCCAGTACTTC CSAQPLAGTEQETQYF
TRBJ2-7 TRBD1 TRBV20-1 . TGCAGTGCTACTCTTCCGGACAGGGGGCTGTACTCCTACGAGCAGTACTTC CSATLPDRGLYSYEQYF
TRBJ2-5 TRBD1 TRBV5-1 . TGCGCCAGCAGCTTGGGGGCCAGGGGGCGCGGTGAAGAGACCCAGTACTTC CASSLGARGRGEETQYF
TRBJ2-1 . TRBV20-1 . TGCAGTGCTAGGGGGCCTTCCTACAATGAGCAGTTCTTC CSARGPSYNEQFF
TRBJ2-2 . TRBV6-2/TRBV6-3 . TGTGCCAGCAGTAACTCCAACACCGGGGAGCTGTTTTTT CASSNSNTGELFF
TRBJ2-7 TRBD1 TRBV7-9 . TGTGCCAGCAGCTTAGGCCGATATAGGACAGGGGACCCCGAGCAGTACTTC CASSLGRYRTGDPEQYF
TRBJ2-5 . TRBV5-5 . TGTGCCAGCAGCCCCGGGACTCTGGAGACCCAGTACTTC CASSPGTLETQYF
TRBJ2-3 . TRBV9 . TGTGCCAGCAGCGTAGGAAGACAGATGAGCACAGATACGCAGTATTTT CASSVGRQMSTDTQYF
TRBJ2-1 TRBD2 TRBV7-2 few TGTGCCAGCAGCCGGACTAGCGGGACTAACAATGAGCAGTTCTTC CASSRTSGTNNEQFF
TRBJ2-3 TRBD1 TRBV20-1 few TGCAGTGCTAATGGGACAGGAGACTACACAGATACGCAGTATTTT CSANGTGDYTDTQYF
TRBJ1-1 TRBD1 TRBV6-1 . TGTGCCAGCAGTAAAAGGACAGGGGGCATTACTGAAGCTTTCTTT CASSKRTGGITEAFF
TRBJ2-1 . TRBV12-3/TRBV12-4 few TGTGCCAGCAGTTCCCAGGGAGGCCTTGAGCAGTTCTTC CASSSQGGLEQFF